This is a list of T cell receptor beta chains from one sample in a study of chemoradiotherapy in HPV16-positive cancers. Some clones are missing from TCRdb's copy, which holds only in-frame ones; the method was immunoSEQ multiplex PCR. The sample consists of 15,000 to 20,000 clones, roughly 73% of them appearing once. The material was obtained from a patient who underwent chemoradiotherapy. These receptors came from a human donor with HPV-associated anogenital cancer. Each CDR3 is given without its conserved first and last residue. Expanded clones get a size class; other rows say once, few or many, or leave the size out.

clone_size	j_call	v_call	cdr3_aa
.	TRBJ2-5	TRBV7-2	ASSRKRTQETQY
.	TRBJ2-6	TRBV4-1	ASSRAGLVIGANVLT
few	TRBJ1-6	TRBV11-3	ASSLGGLYNSPLH
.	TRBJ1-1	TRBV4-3	ASSQDGGQGMNTEAF
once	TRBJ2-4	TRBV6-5	ASSLNRRDRNIQY
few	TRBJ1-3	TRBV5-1	ASRGGSGNTIY
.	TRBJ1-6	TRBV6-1	ASRGLRGYNSPLH
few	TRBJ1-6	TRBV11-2	ASSLSPGNSPLH
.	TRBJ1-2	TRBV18	ASSPTDREGYT
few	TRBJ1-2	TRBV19	ASGVGANYGYT
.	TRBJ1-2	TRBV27	ASSSFNSSNYGYT
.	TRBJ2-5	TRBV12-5	ASGLSGETQY
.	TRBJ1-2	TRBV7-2	ASSLIHAGRDYT
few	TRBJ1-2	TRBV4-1	ASSQQTTGGADGYT
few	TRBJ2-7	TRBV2	ASSEAWDLATYEQY
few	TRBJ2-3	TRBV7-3	ASSRTGTMGPDTQY
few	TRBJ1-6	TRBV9	ASSVEGAGNSPLH
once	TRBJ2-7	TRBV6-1	ASSLGTLSYEQY
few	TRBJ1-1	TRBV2	ASSENMNTEAF
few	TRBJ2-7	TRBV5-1	ASSLGGTGAYEQY